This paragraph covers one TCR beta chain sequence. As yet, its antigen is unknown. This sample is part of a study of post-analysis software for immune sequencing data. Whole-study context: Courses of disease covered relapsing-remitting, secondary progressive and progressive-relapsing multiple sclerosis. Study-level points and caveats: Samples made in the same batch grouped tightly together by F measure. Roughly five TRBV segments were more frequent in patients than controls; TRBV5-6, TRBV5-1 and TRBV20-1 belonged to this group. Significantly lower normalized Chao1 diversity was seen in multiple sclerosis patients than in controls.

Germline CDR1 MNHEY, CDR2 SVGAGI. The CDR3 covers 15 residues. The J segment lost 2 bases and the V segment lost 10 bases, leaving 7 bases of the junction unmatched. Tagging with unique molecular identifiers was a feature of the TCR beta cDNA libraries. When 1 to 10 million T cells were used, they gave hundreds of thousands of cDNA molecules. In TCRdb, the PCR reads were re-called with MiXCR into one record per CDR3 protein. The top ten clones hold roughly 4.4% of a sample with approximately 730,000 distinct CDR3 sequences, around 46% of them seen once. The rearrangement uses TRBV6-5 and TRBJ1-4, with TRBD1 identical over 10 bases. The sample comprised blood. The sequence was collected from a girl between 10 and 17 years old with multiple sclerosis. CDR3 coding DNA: TGTGCCACCCGGGACAGGGGTTTGACTAATGAAAAACTGTTTTTT. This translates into CATRDRGLTNEKLFF.